This TCR beta chain was obtained from a study of human T cells and chemical hapten exposure. Study in general: Patch testing was performed with 0.01% DPC on the upper back, with reading at 6 days. Per-sample TCR yield variation was attributed mainly to small pooled library volume differences.

CDR1 is DFQATT and CDR2 is SNEGSKA in the germline V gene (reference sequence). J lost 4 bases, V lost 6 bases, and 16 bases had no gene match. This CDR3 contains 16 residues. Notes on the study in general: Patch test score was positively correlated with the counts of PT1 expanded TCRs.

Specified time point: patch test 3, about 24 weeks after DPC sensitization. The treatment denotes: therapeutic diphenylcyclopropenone sensitization with weekly scalp DPC. Donation of samples came from alopecia patients who were 18 to 70 years old and suitable for DPC. MiXCR, run by TCRdb on the RACE reads, gives a single entry per CDR3 protein. The sample includes about 160,000 distinct CDR3 sequences, 28% seen only once; the top ten take 2.1%. Remarks on this clonotype: Its cognate antigen is unknown.

This sample comprised whole blood, obtained in connection with sensitization to the hapten diphenylcyclopropenone (DPC). This rearrangement joins TRBV20-1 to TRBJ1-2; TRBD1 aligns across 8 bases. The source is a woman under 30 with alopecia areata. Some clones in this sample may be carry-over from other donors' samples. This CDR3 is CSAPTPRTGRVYGYTF. The CDR3 nucleotides are TGCAGTGCACCGACCCCCCGGACAGGGCGTGTCTATGGCTACACCTTC.